Sequencing of this T cell receptor beta chain was carried out in a study of human T cells and chemical hapten exposure. This CDR3 spans 15 amino acids. V lost 4 bases, J lost 4 bases, and 6 bases stayed unmatched. From germline, CDR1 is MDHEN and CDR2 SYDVKM. Time point meaning: patch test 2, 6 weeks after DPC sensitization. The treatment here: therapeutic diphenylcyclopropenone sensitization with weekly scalp DPC. Alopecia patients deemed DPC-suitable, aged 18 to 70, excluding pregnancy. TCRdb ran MiXCR on the RACE reads and lists one entry per CDR3 protein. This table holds about 110,000 distinct CDR3 sequences, roughly a tenth found once. Only a few counts were recorded for this clonotype. Its antigen is undetermined. General study results and limits: Counts of TCRs above 1 in 1000 frequency stayed unchanged with DPC sensitization. Patch test score showed a positive correlation with PT1 expanded TCR counts.

This chain connects TRBV28 to TRBJ2-5, with 10 bases aligning to TRBD1. Specimen: whole blood, collected in connection with sensitization to the hapten diphenylcyclopropenone (DPC). The receptor was derived from a woman between 35 and 50 years old with alopecia areata. Some clones in this sample may be carry-over from other donors' samples. The CDR3 region has the DNA TGTGCCAGCAGTTCGGGACAGGGGACTAGAGAGACCCAGTACTTC. Its protein product is CASSSGQGTRETQYF.